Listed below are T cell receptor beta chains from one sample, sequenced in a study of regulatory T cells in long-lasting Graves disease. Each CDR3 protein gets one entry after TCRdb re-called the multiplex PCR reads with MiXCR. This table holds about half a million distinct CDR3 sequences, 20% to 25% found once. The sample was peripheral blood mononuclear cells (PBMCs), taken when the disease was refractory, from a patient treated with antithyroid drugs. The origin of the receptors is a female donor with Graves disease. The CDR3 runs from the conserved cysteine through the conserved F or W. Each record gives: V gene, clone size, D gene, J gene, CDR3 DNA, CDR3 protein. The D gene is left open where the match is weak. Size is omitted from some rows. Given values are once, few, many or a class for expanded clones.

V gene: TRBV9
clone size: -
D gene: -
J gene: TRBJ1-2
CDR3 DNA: TGTGCCAGCAGCGTAGTGCCGGAAGCTAACTATGGCTACACCTTC
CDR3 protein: CASSVVPEANYGYTF

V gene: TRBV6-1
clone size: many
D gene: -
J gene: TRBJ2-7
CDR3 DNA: TGTGCCAGCAGTGGGGCGAAGGACGAGCAGTACTTC
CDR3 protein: CASSGAKDEQYF

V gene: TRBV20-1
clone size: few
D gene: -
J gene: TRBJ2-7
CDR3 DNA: TGCAGTGGACAGACAGCTTACGAGCAGTACTTC
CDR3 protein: CSGQTAYEQYF

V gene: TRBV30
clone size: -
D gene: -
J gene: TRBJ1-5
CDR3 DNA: TGTGCCTGGAGTGTACAAGGGGTCAATCAGCCCCAGCATTTT
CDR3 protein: CAWSVQGVNQPQHF

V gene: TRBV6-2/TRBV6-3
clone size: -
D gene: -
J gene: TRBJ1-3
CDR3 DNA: TGTGCCAGCAGTTCGGCGAGTAGCTCTGGAAACACCATATATTTT
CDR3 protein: CASSSASSSGNTIYF

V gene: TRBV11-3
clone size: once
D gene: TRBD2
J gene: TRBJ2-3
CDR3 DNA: TGTGCCAGCAGTTTTAGCGGGAGACCAGATACGCAGTATTTT
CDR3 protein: CASSFSGRPDTQYF

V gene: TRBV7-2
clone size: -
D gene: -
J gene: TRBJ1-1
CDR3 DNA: TGTGCCAGCAGCGCCGCCGGGAACACTGAAGCTTTCTTT
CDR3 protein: CASSAAGNTEAFF

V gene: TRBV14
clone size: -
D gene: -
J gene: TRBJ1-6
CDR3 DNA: TGTGCCAGCAGCCACCTGGGTGGGAATTCACCCCTCCACTTT
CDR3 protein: CASSHLGGNSPLHF

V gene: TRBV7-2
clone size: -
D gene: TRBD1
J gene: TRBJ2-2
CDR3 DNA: TGTGCCAGCAGCCGTGGACAGGGCCCCACCGGGGAGCTGTTTTTT
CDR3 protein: CASSRGQGPTGELFF

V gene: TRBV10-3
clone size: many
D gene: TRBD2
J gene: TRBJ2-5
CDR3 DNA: TGTGCCATCAGCGGGACTAGCGGGAGAGGTCAAGAGACCCAGTACTTC
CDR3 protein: CAISGTSGRGQETQYF

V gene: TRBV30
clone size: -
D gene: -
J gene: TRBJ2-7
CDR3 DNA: TGTGCCTGGAGTGTACAGCAGTACGGCTCCTACGAGCAGTACTTC
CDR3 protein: CAWSVQQYGSYEQYF

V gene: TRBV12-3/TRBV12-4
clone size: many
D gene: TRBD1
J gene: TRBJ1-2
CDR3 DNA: TGTGCCAGCAGTTTAAGACAGGGAGATGGCTACACCTTC
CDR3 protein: CASSLRQGDGYTF

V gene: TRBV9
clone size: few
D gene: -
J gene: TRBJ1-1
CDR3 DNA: TGTGCCAGCAGCGTAGAAGCATGGGGAGGGACTGAAGCTTTCTTT
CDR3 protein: CASSVEAWGGTEAFF

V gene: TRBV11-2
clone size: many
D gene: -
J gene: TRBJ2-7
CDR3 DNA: TGTGCCAGCAGCCCCGGGAATGCAGGGGCCGCTCTCTTC
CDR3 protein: CASSPGNAGAALF

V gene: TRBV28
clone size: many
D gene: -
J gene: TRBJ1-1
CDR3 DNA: TGTGCCAGCAGGAATATTGGGATGAACACTGAAGCTTTCTTT
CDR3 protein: CASRNIGMNTEAFF

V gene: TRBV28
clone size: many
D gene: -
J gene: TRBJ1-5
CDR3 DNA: TGTGCCAGCAGGCCCACAGGACGGCAGCCCCAGCATTTT
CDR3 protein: CASRPTGRQPQHF

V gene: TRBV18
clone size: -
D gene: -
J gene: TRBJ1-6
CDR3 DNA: TGTGCCAGCTCAAGGGCAGAAACCTATAATTCACCCCTCCACTTT
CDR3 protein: CASSRAETYNSPLHF

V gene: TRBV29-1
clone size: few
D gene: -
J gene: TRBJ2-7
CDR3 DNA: TGCAGCGTTGTGTTTTGGGCCAGAGACGAGCAGTACTTC
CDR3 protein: CSVVFWARDEQYF

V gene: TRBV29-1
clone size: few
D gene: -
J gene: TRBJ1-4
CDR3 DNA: TGCAGCGTTGCGGTTACAACTAATGAAAAACTGTTTTTT
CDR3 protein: CSVAVTTNEKLFF

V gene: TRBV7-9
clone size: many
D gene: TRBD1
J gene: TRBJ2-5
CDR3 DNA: TGTGCCAGCAGCTCCTCAACCGGGACAGAAGAGACCCAGTACTTC
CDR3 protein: CASSSSTGTEETQYF

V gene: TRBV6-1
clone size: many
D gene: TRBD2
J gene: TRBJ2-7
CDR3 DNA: TGTGCCAGCAGGGGACTAGCGGGAGCCCACGAGCAGTACTTC
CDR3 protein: CASRGLAGAHEQYF

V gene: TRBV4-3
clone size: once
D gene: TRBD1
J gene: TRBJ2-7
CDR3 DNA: TGCGCCAGCAGCCCGCGGCAGCAGGGGGACTTC
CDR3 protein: CASSPRQQGDF

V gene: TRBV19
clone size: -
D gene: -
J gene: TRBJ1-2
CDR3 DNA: TGTGCCAGTAGTATAGCCCCAGGCTCAAACTATGGCTACACCTTC
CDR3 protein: CASSIAPGSNYGYTF

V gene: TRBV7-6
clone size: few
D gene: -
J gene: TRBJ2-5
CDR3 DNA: TGTGCCAGCAGCTTAAGCAGGGCCCAAGAGACCCAGTACTTC
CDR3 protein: CASSLSRAQETQYF

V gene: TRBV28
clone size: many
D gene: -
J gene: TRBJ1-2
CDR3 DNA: TGTGCCAGCAGTACCCCCGGGACCGCGACCGCTGGCTACACCTTC
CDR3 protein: CASSTPGTATAGYTF

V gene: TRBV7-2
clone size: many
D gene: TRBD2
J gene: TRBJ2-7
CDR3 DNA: TGTGCCAGCAGCTCGCGAGTTAGCGGGATTTTGGAGCAGTACTTC
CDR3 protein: CASSSRVSGILEQYF

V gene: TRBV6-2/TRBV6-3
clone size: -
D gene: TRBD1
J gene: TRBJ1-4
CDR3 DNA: TGTGCCAGCAGCTCACAGGGGGGTGAAAAACTGTTTTTT
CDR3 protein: CASSSQGGEKLFF

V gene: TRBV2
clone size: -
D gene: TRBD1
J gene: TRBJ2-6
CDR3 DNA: TGTGCCAGCACCGGGGACAGGATGGCAGGGGGGGCCAACGTCCTGACTTTC
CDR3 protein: CASTGDRMAGGANVLTF

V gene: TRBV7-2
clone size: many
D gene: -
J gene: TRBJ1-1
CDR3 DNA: TGTGCCAGCAGTTCGTACACTGAAGCTTTCTTT
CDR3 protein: CASSSYTEAFF

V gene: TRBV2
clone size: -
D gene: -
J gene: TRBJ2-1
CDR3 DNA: TGTGCCACCACGGCCGGGAACACCTACAATGAGCAGTTCTTC
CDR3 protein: CATTAGNTYNEQFF

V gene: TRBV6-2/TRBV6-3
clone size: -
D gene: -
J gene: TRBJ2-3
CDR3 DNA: TGTGCCAGCAGTTCCGTGAGCACAGATACGCAGTATTTT
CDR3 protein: CASSSVSTDTQYF

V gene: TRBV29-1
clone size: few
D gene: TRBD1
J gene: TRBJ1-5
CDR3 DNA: TGCAGCGTCCAGGGGGGAGGCAATCAGCCCCAGCATTTT
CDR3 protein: CSVQGGGNQPQHF

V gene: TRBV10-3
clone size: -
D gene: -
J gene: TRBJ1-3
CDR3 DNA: TGTGCCGCCCACAGCTCTGGAAACACCATATATTTT
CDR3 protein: CAAHSSGNTIYF

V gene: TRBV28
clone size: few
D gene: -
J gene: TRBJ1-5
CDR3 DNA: TGTGCCAGCAGTCCCCCACGAGGGAGGGAGGTGTCCCAGCATTTT
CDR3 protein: CASSPPRGREVSQHF

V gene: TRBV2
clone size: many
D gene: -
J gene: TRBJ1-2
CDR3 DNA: TGTGCCAGCAGTTCCGGGGGGGCTTATGGCTACACCTTC
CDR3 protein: CASSSGGAYGYTF

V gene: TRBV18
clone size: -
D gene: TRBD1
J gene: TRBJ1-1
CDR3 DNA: TGTGCCAGCTCACCTCGACAGGGAGGAGATACTGAAGCTTTCTTT
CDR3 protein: CASSPRQGGDTEAFF

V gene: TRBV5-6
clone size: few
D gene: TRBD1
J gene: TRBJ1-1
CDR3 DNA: TGTGCCAGCAGCCAATTAAAGGGACAGCTGAACACTGAAGCTTTCTTT
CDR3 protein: CASSQLKGQLNTEAFF

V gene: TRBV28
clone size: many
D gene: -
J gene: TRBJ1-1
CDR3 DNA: TGTGCCAGCAGTTTGTGGTCAGGGACTAACACTGAAGCTTTCTTT
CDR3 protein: CASSLWSGTNTEAFF

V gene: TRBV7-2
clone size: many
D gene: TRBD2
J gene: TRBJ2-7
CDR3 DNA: TGTGCCAGCAGCTTAGACGGGGGGGGTGCGGACGAGCAGTACTTC
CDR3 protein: CASSLDGGGADEQYF

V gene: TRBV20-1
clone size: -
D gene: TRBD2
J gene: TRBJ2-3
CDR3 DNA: TGCAGTGCTAGAGCAGCGGGAGAGGCAGATACGCAGTATTTT
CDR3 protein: CSARAAGEADTQYF

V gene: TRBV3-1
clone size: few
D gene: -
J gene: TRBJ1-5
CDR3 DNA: TGTGCCAGCAGCCAAGATGCCGGGGATGGACAGCCCCAGCATTTT
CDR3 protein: CASSQDAGDGQPQHF

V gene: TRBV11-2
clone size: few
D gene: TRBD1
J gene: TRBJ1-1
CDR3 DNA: TGTGCCAGCAGCTCCTACTTCACAGGGGCTGAAGCTTTCTTT
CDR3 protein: CASSSYFTGAEAFF

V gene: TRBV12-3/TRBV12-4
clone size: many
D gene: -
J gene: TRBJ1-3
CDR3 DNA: TGTGCCAGCAGCAAGGCGGGAAACACCATATATTTT
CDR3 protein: CASSKAGNTIYF

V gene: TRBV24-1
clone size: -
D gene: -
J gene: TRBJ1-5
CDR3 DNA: TGTGCCACCAGTGTCCCTGGGGACGATAGGCCCCTCGACCAGCCCCAGCATTTT
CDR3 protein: CATSVPGDDRPLDQPQHF

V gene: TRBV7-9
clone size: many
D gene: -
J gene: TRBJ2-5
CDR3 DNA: TGTGCCAGCAGCTTTGGCGAGGAGACCCAGTACTTC
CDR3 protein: CASSFGEETQYF

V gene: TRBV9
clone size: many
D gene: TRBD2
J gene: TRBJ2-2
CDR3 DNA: TGTGCCAGCAGCGCGGGACTAGCACACACCGGGGAGCTGTTTTTT
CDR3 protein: CASSAGLAHTGELFF

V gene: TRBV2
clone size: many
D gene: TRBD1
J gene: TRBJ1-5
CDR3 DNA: TGTGCCAGCAGTGAAGCACAGGGGTACAATCAGCCCCAGCATTTT
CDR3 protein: CASSEAQGYNQPQHF

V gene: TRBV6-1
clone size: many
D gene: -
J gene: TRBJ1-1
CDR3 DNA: TGTGCCAGCAGACGACCGGGACTCTCGGGCACTGAAGCTTTCTTT
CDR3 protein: CASRRPGLSGTEAFF

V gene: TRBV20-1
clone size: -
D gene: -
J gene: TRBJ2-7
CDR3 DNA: TGCAGTGCTAGAGTCGCGGGAGAGCAGTACTTC
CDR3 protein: CSARVAGEQYF

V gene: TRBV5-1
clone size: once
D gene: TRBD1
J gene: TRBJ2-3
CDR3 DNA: TGCGCCAGCGCCGTCGGACAGGGAAGCGCAGATACGCAGTATTTT
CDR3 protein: CASAVGQGSADTQYF

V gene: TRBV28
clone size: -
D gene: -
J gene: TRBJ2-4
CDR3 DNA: TGTGCCAGCAGTTTAACAGGGTACATTCAGTACTTC
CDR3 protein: CASSLTGYIQYF

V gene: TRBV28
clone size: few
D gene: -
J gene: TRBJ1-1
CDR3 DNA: TGTGCCGGCAGAAAGACAGGAAAGCACACTGAAGCTTTCTTT
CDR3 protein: CAGRKTGKHTEAFF

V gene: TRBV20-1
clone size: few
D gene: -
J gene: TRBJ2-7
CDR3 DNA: TGCAGTGCTGGTTCTGGGCGGGAACCCTACGAGCAGTACTTC
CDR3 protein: CSAGSGREPYEQYF

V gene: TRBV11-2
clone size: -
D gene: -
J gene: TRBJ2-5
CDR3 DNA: TGTGCCAGCAGAGGGGGGCGGAACCAAGAGACCCAGTACTTC
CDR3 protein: CASRGGRNQETQYF

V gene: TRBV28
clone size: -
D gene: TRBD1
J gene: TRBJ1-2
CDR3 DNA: TGTGTCGACGACAGGGGGCGGGGCTATGGCTACACCTTC
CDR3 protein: CVDDRGRGYGYTF

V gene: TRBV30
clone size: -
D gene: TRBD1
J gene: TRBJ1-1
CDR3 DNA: TGTGCCTGGAACAGGGGGCACGATAACACTGAAGCTTTCTTT
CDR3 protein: CAWNRGHDNTEAFF

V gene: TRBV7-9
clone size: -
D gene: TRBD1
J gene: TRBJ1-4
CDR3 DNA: TGTGCCAGCAGCGGAAGGACAGGGAATAATGAAAAACTGTTTTTT
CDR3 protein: CASSGRTGNNEKLFF

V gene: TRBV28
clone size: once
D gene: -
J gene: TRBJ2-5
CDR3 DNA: TGTGCCAGCAGCACCGGGAGAGTACAAGAGACCCAGTACTTC
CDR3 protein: CASSTGRVQETQYF

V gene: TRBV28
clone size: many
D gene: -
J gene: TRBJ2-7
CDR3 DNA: TGTGCCAGCAGTTTTACAGGCGGGCGATCCTACGAGCAGTACTTC
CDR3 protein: CASSFTGGRSYEQYF